The next 19 T cell receptor beta chains were all read from a single sample in a study of metastatic and nonmetastatic thyroid tumors. Ahead of thyroid surgery, no patient had received treatment of any kind. TCRdb ran MiXCR on the PCR reads. The data hold about 64,000 clones, with 15% to 20% observed a single time. The sample comprised blood. These receptors were collected from a male donor with papillary thyroid cancer or a benign thyroid nodule (not recorded which). Some clones in this sample may be carry-over from other donors' samples.

This clone has more than one count but fewer than ten. The chain has TRBV5-4 and TRBJ1-2, with TRBD1 matching 9 bases. Germline CDR1 SGHNT, CDR2 YYREEE (reference sequence). The CDR3 totals 14 residues. J gave up 5 bases and V 4 bases, and 6 bases lay outside the gene matches. In DNA, the CDR3 is TGTGCCAGCAGCGGACAGGGGAAGATATATGGCTACACCTTC. This encodes CASSGQGKIYGYTF.

This clone appeared a few times. Its ends do not fully match the called genes, so a read error is possible. The chain recombines TRBV29-1 with TRBJ1-1; D call uncertain. Germline CDR1 and CDR2: SQVTM and ANQGSEA. The length of the CDR3 is 14 residues. The CDR3 DNA follows: TGCAGCGTGGCACCAGTAGTACAAAACAATGAAGCTTTCTTT. This sequence encodes CSVAPVVQNNEAFF.

There are a few counts of this clone. The chain employs TRBV5-1 and TRBJ1-4, with TRBD1 matching over 7 bases. Trimming removed 0 bases from V and 2 bases from J; junction bases left unmatched: 4. The length of the CDR3 is 16 residues. Germline values: CDR1 SGHRS, CDR2 YFSETQ. The CDR3 reads CASSLGQGATNEKLFF. CDR3 nucleotide sequence: TGCGCCAGCAGCTTGGGACAGGGAGCCACTAATGAAAAACTGTTTTTT.

Comment on this clone: A read error is possible here, since a much larger clone lies one base away. This chain uses TRBV20-1 with TRBJ1-5; the match to TRBD1 covers 7 bases. Germline values: CDR1 DFQATT, CDR2 SNEGSKA (reference sequence). This CDR3 contains 12 residues. This CDR3 reads CSARRMGQPHHF. The DNA of the CDR3 is TGCAGTGCACGCAGGATGGGACAGCCCCATCATTTT.

This clone was seen repeatedly, ten times or more. This same CDR3 is encoded by further DNA sequences in the sample. The J gene is TRBJ2-5, the V gene TRBV7-8; 9 bases map to TRBD2. The CDR3 contains 16 residues. CDR1 and CDR2 from the germline V gene are SGHVS and FQNEAQ. V lost 1 base, J lost 5 bases, and 8 bases stayed unmatched. The CDR3 DNA reads TGTGCCAGCAGCTTAGGGGGTAGCGGGAGATTCGAGACCCAGTACTTC. This translates into CASSLGGSGRFETQYF.

V is TRBV28 and J is TRBJ2-3; 8 bases map to TRBD2. The CDR3 loop spans 18 amino acids. The V segment lost 5 bases and the J segment 3 bases; nucleotides outside the gene matches: 16. CDR1 and CDR2 (germline): MDHEN, SYDVKM. The CDR3 DNA reads TGTGCCAGCAGTCCAATCAAGTCGGCGGGAGGTTTAACAGATACGCAGTATTTT. This encodes CASSPIKSAGGLTDTQYF.

This clone was recorded at least ten times. The sample carries other DNA sequences with the same CDR3. The chain joins TRBV4-1 to TRBJ2-3, with 9 bases matching TRBD2. The CDR3 runs to 17 residues. V lost 3 bases, J lost 5 bases, and 12 bases stayed unmatched. CDR1 and CDR2 (germline): MGHRA, YSYEKL. The CDR3 reads CASSQPTSGPRRDTQYF. CDR3 nucleotide sequence: TGCGCCAGCAGCCAGCCGACTAGCGGCCCCAGGCGAGATACGCAGTATTTT.

This clone came up many times. V usage is TRBV28 and J usage is TRBJ1-6; 7 nucleotides align to TRBD1. Germline V gives CDR1 MDHEN, CDR2 SYDVKM. The J segment lost 0 bases and the V segment lost 4 bases, leaving 3 bases of the junction unmatched. This CDR3 has 16 residues. This CDR3 is CASSSDRSSYNSPLHF. The CDR3 bases are TGTGCCAGCAGTTCGGACAGGAGCTCCTATAATTCACCCCTCCACTTT.

The chain is built from TRBV25-1 and TRBJ2-1; tentative D call: TRBD2 (5 bases). V lost 8 bases to trimming and J lost 6 bases, with 11 bases between them. The CDR3 totals 12 residues. The germline V gene has CDR1 MGHDK and CDR2 SYGVNS. The CDR3 here is CASPDFSNEQFF. The CDR3 region has the DNA TGTGCCAGCCCGGACTTCAGCAATGAGCAGTTCTTC.

Note on this clone: Its ends do not fully match the called genes, so a read error is possible. The V and J genes are TRBV11-1 and TRBJ2-1; unclear D gene. The germline V gene has CDR1 SGHAT and CDR2 FQDESV (reference sequence). The CDR3 covers 18 residues. This chain's CDR3 is CASILRPGWSGSYNEQFF. Here the CDR3 DNA reads TGTGCCAGCATCTTACGGCCAGGCTGGAGTGGGTCCTACAATGAGCAGTTCTTC.

This clone was counted many times. The J gene is TRBJ1-2, the V gene TRBV6-1, with D hard to call. V lost 7 bases, J lost 2 bases, and 26 bases lay in between. Germline V gives CDR1 MNHNS, CDR2 SASEGT. This CDR3 spans 18 amino acids. The CDR3 sequence is CASNGKAGAELKNYGYTF. The DNA for the CDR3 is TGTGCCAGCAATGGAAAGGCAGGCGCTGAACTCAAAAACTATGGCTACACCTTC.

This clone was counted ten times or more. The rearrangement uses TRBV2 and TRBJ2-1; D is unclear. The CDR3 contains 18 residues. Germline V gives CDR1 SNHLY, CDR2 FYNNEI. V lost 2 bases and J 7 bases, leaving 24 bases between the germline ends. CDR3 loop: CASSEFHSLGSLGNEQFF. The CDR3 region has the DNA TGTGCCAGCAGTGAATTTCATTCACTCGGATCTCTTGGGAATGAGCAGTTCTTC.

This rearrangement joins TRBV20-1 to TRBJ2-7; D is uncertain. V lost 6 bases to trimming and J lost 5 bases, with 20 bases between them. The germline V gene has CDR1 DFQATT and CDR2 SNEGSKA (reference sequence). This CDR3 region has 14 residues. The chain's CDR3 is CSAPVGGVNNEQYF. In DNA, the CDR3 is TGCAGTGCCCCCGTGGGCGGCGTTAATAACGAGCAGTACTTC.

This clone showed up many times. The chain recombines TRBV14 with TRBJ1-1; 9 nucleotides match TRBD1. The CDR3 runs to 16 residues. The germline gives CDR1 SGHDN, CDR2 FVKESK. V was pared by 4 bases and J by 3 bases, with 9 bases of the junction left unmatched. CDR3 DNA sequence: TGTGCCAGCAGCCTCTCTCGGGACAGGGATTACACTGAAGCTTTCTTT. The encoded protein is CASSLSRDRDYTEAFF.

This clone showed up just a few times. A much larger clone lies one base from this, so it may be a read error. The chain recombines TRBV28 with TRBJ1-1; D may be TRBD1 (5 bases). Germline values: CDR1 MDHEN, CDR2 SYDVKM. This CDR3 is built from 12 residues. V was pared by 7 bases and J by 9 bases, with 15 bases between. CDR3 residues: CASTLPGLKAFF. CDR3 nucleotide sequence: TGTGCCAGCACTTTGCCGGGACTAAAAGCTTTCTTT. Supplemented by reference TRBV28 and TRBJ1-1, the full variable domain reads DVKVTQSSRYLVKRTGEKVFLECVQDMDHENMFWYRQDPGLGLRLIYFSYDVKMKEKGDIPEGYSVSREKKERFSLILESASTNQTSMYLCASTLPGLKAFFGQGTRLTVV.

This clone was counted ten times or more. V is TRBV5-1 and J is TRBJ1-1; unclear D gene. The CDR3 loop spans 14 amino acids. From germline, CDR1 is SGHRS and CDR2 YFSETQ. V lost 0 bases to trimming and J lost 4 bases, with 10 bases between them. CDR3 nucleotides: TGCGCCAGCAGCTTGGCCGACACCCTCACTGAAGCTTTCTTT. Amino acids: CASSLADTLTEAFF.

This clone was seen many times. The chain carries TRBV5-1 and TRBJ2-1; 11 bases fit TRBD2. Germline V gives CDR1 SGHRS, CDR2 YFSETQ. The junction had 5 bases not matched to a gene; V was cut back by 4 bases and J by 5 bases. There are 15 residues in the CDR3. The CDR3, as DNA: TGCGCCAGCAGCCCGGGACTAGCGGACGACAATGAGCAGTTCTTC. It specifies CASSPGLADDNEQFF.

This clone was seen a handful of times. The chain combines TRBV6-1 with TRBJ2-7, with 12 bases aligning to TRBD2. This CDR3 is 16 amino acids long. With 6 bases clipped from V and 0 bases from J, the junction kept 6 bases outside the gene matches. Germline V gene lookup returns CDR1 MNHNS and CDR2 SASEGT. The CDR3 protein is CASRELAGGSSYEQYF. The DNA for the CDR3 is TGTGCCAGCAGGGAACTAGCGGGAGGAAGCTCCTACGAGCAGTACTTC.

This clone occurred many times. The chain recombines TRBV30 with TRBJ1-2; 7 bases agree with TRBD1. The germline CDR1 and CDR2 sequences are GTSNPN and SVGIG (reference sequence). CDR3 length: 15 residues. Trimming took 1 base from V and 4 from J; bases not matched to a gene: 9. The CDR3, as DNA: TGTGCCTGGAGTGAATTATCGGGACAGCCCTATGGCTACACCTTC. Its translation: CAWSELSGQPYGYTF.